The clone carrying this T cell receptor (beta chain) was counted once. The germline V gene encodes CDR1 SGHNT and CDR2 YYREEE (reference sequence). After removal of 4 bases from V and 5 bases from J, the junction contained 14 bases not matched to a gene. The CDR3 covers 16 residues. The sample belongs to a study of blood T cell repertoires in COVID-19. About the research overall: From the United States, Italy and Spain came samples of acute and convalescent COVID-19.

Under the authors' procedure: The assay estimated nucleated cells by amplifying reference gene primers. Generated by immunoSEQ multiplex PCR, the TCRdb table keeps only in-frame clones and is missing some. Clone size and the V and J calls come from that table; the DNA yielded D and trimming. The table shows roughly 77,000 clones, with 60% to 80% occurring only once. V usage is TRBV5-4 and J usage is TRBJ2-7; 8 nucleotides align to TRBD1. Sequencing was performed on peripheral blood. This TCR came from a human donor in a cohort sampled during active COVID-19. CDR3 sequence: CASSPVPGQVLHEQYF. CDR3 sequence (DNA): TGTGCCAGCAGCCCCGTCCCGGGACAGGTTCTCCACGAGCAGTACTTC.